Listed below are T cell receptor beta chains from one sample, sequenced in a study of blood T cell repertoires in COVID-19. Profiling relied on immunoSEQ multiplex PCR, and the TCRdb table lists in-frame clones only, not all of them. The sample has around 72,000 clones, approximately 91% seen once. Sequencing was done on a sample of peripheral blood. The receptors derive from a man aged 45-60 years with acute or convalescent COVID-19. Each CDR3 is given without its conserved first and last residue. Each record gives: clone size, D gene, V gene, J gene, CDR3 protein. A D gene is named only where the DNA matches it firmly. Clone size appears in some rows only: once, few, many, or a class for an expanded clone.

abundance: .; d_gene: TRBD1; v_gene: TRBV13; j_gene: TRBJ2-2; CDR3aa: ASSIGTEGIGELF
abundance: few; d_gene: TRBD1; v_gene: TRBV2; j_gene: TRBJ1-5; CDR3aa: ASSDRGPQPQH
abundance: few; d_gene: TRBD1; v_gene: TRBV18; j_gene: TRBJ1-3; CDR3aa: ASSHGTGTSGNTIY
abundance: .; d_gene: TRBD1; v_gene: TRBV24-1; j_gene: TRBJ2-7; CDR3aa: ATSGSTGTGFYEQY
abundance: .; d_gene: TRBD1; v_gene: TRBV9; j_gene: TRBJ1-1; CDR3aa: ASSLDREGKAF
abundance: .; d_gene: TRBD1; v_gene: TRBV11-2; j_gene: TRBJ1-1; CDR3aa: ASSSGQSINMNTEAF
abundance: .; d_gene: .; v_gene: TRBV7-3; j_gene: TRBJ2-2; CDR3aa: ASSLKDGLGHTGELF
abundance: .; d_gene: TRBD2; v_gene: TRBV5-5; j_gene: TRBJ2-1; CDR3aa: ASSLDLAGGGEQF
abundance: .; d_gene: .; v_gene: TRBV7-6; j_gene: TRBJ1-1; CDR3aa: ASSLQGCDTEAF
abundance: .; d_gene: TRBD2; v_gene: TRBV19; j_gene: TRBJ2-3; CDR3aa: ASSSAGGTDTQY
abundance: .; d_gene: TRBD1; v_gene: TRBV3-1/TRBV3-2; j_gene: TRBJ1-1; CDR3aa: ASSWDRDGEAF
abundance: .; d_gene: TRBD1; v_gene: TRBV7-2; j_gene: TRBJ1-5; CDR3aa: ASSLQQGAQPQH
abundance: .; d_gene: .; v_gene: TRBV6-1; j_gene: TRBJ1-1; CDR3aa: ASSERGDDTEAF
abundance: .; d_gene: TRBD1; v_gene: TRBV4-1; j_gene: TRBJ1-1; CDR3aa: ASSQRPGGAEAF
abundance: .; d_gene: TRBD1; v_gene: TRBV10-3; j_gene: TRBJ1-5; CDR3aa: AISTDRDQPQH
abundance: .; d_gene: .; v_gene: TRBV5-1; j_gene: TRBJ2-3; CDR3aa: ASSLRGQNTDTQY
abundance: .; d_gene: .; v_gene: TRBV5-1; j_gene: TRBJ2-5; CDR3aa: ASSLDRTTVETQY
abundance: .; d_gene: .; v_gene: TRBV11-2; j_gene: TRBJ2-7; CDR3aa: ASSLRVNPVDEQY
abundance: .; d_gene: TRBD2; v_gene: TRBV10-1; j_gene: TRBJ2-5; CDR3aa: ASSVAGEETQY
abundance: .; d_gene: TRBD1; v_gene: TRBV5-4; j_gene: TRBJ2-1; CDR3aa: ASSFPRTGVNEQF
abundance: .; d_gene: TRBD1; v_gene: TRBV5-1; j_gene: TRBJ2-5; CDR3aa: ASSGGQGGETQY
abundance: .; d_gene: TRBD1; v_gene: TRBV9; j_gene: TRBJ2-5; CDR3aa: ASSAGQGAGETQY
abundance: .; d_gene: .; v_gene: TRBV10-1; j_gene: TRBJ2-7; CDR3aa: ASSRDSAYEQY
abundance: .; d_gene: TRBD1; v_gene: TRBV29-1; j_gene: TRBJ2-7; CDR3aa: STTSGTGLPYEQY
abundance: once; d_gene: TRBD1; v_gene: TRBV18; j_gene: TRBJ2-7; CDR3aa: ASSRDSYEQY
abundance: .; d_gene: .; v_gene: TRBV6-5; j_gene: TRBJ2-2; CDR3aa: ASTRQPNTGELF
abundance: .; d_gene: .; v_gene: TRBV5-1; j_gene: TRBJ2-2; CDR3aa: ASSLQGETGELF
abundance: .; d_gene: .; v_gene: TRBV7-9; j_gene: TRBJ2-1; CDR3aa: ASFATGSSYNEQF
abundance: .; d_gene: TRBD1; v_gene: TRBV2; j_gene: TRBJ1-6; CDR3aa: ASRGQGYNSPLH
abundance: .; d_gene: .; v_gene: TRBV12-2; j_gene: TRBJ1-1; CDR3aa: ASRAVHRLHTEAF
abundance: .; d_gene: TRBD1; v_gene: TRBV7-6; j_gene: TRBJ2-5; CDR3aa: ASSPGTGFQETQY
abundance: .; d_gene: TRBD1; v_gene: TRBV7-7; j_gene: TRBJ2-7; CDR3aa: ASSLAVGQGNEQY
abundance: .; d_gene: TRBD1; v_gene: TRBV27; j_gene: TRBJ1-6; CDR3aa: ASSLLGTGVSPLH
abundance: .; d_gene: .; v_gene: TRBV5-1; j_gene: TRBJ1-5; CDR3aa: ASSLYAGDGQPQH
abundance: .; d_gene: .; v_gene: TRBV19; j_gene: TRBJ1-4; CDR3aa: ASSIGGSHNEKLF
abundance: .; d_gene: TRBD2; v_gene: TRBV7-2; j_gene: TRBJ2-1; CDR3aa: ASSSGTSGGLSYNEQF
abundance: .; d_gene: .; v_gene: TRBV18; j_gene: TRBJ2-7; CDR3aa: ASSPRQTVNEQY
abundance: .; d_gene: TRBD1; v_gene: TRBV7-6; j_gene: TRBJ1-6; CDR3aa: ASSSTPGQGGSPLH
abundance: .; d_gene: .; v_gene: TRBV12-3/TRBV12-4; j_gene: TRBJ1-2; CDR3aa: ASSWGGDGYT
abundance: .; d_gene: .; v_gene: TRBV7-3; j_gene: TRBJ1-4; CDR3aa: ASSLKKQAVNEKLF
abundance: .; d_gene: .; v_gene: TRBV10-1; j_gene: TRBJ1-2; CDR3aa: ASSDRMNYGYT
abundance: .; d_gene: .; v_gene: TRBV3-1/TRBV3-2; j_gene: TRBJ2-5; CDR3aa: ASSQSPYQETQY
abundance: .; d_gene: .; v_gene: TRBV6-1; j_gene: TRBJ2-7; CDR3aa: ASSEVGVAEQY
abundance: once; d_gene: .; v_gene: TRBV5-5; j_gene: TRBJ2-5; CDR3aa: ASNSWTGREQETQY
abundance: .; d_gene: TRBD1; v_gene: TRBV4-1; j_gene: TRBJ1-1; CDR3aa: ASSHGTGGPNTEAF
abundance: .; d_gene: .; v_gene: TRBV10-3; j_gene: TRBJ2-6; CDR3aa: AISESGQVGAGANVLT
abundance: .; d_gene: .; v_gene: TRBV29-1; j_gene: TRBJ1-2; CDR3aa: SVEDGGRGYT
abundance: .; d_gene: TRBD1; v_gene: TRBV18; j_gene: TRBJ2-2; CDR3aa: ASSPRTGGDTGELF
abundance: once; d_gene: TRBD1; v_gene: TRBV7-3; j_gene: TRBJ1-2; CDR3aa: ASSPSGQGLNYGYT
abundance: .; d_gene: .; v_gene: TRBV9; j_gene: TRBJ1-5; CDR3aa: ASSPQGQGQPQH
abundance: .; d_gene: TRBD1; v_gene: TRBV10-3; j_gene: TRBJ2-1; CDR3aa: AIRGQGAVNEQF